This T cell receptor (beta chain) came from a study of blood T cell repertoires in COVID-19. Study details: Samples representing acute and convalescent COVID-19 were sourced from the United States, Italy and Spain.

Germline CDR1 reads SGHTA; CDR2 reads FQGNSA. The CDR3 runs to 15 residues. V was pared by 5 bases and J by 2 bases, with 4 bases of the junction left unmatched. TCRdb's copy holds only in-frame clones and misses some; the assay was immunoSEQ multiplex PCR. This table holds more than 200,000 clones, under 90% found once. The sequenced sample consisted of peripheral blood. The gene calls are TRBV7-2 and TRBJ2-3; 10 bases agree with TRBD2. This TCR was recovered from a woman aged 80 or over with COVID-19, enrolled during active disease. CDR3 nucleotide sequence: TGTGCCAGCAGCCCTAGCGGGGGTCACACAGATACGCAGTATTTT. It encodes CASSPSGGHTDTQYF.